Below, 3 T cell receptor beta chains from the same sample are listed, as sequenced in a study of cytomegalovirus exposure and HLA in healthy donors (dated by TCRdb to between 2016 and 2019). Library creation used the immunoSEQ multiplex PCR assay. A mixture of 60 forward primers for TCR Vbeta segments and 13 reverse primers for TCR Jbeta segments was used in the multiplex PCR. Not all clones reach the TCRdb copy of this immuneACCESS table, which keeps in-frame sequences only. Checked studies attribute under half of the gap to unresolved V genes and leave the rest unexplained. The sample data list some 180,000 clones, and around 87% of these were observed just once. The ten largest clones represent roughly 0.98% of the sample. The source material was PBMCs. The receptors were gathered from a boy aged 2 to 10 in good health and CMV-seronegative.

A single count supports this clone. The chain carries TRBV5-1 and TRBJ2-5, with 10 bases lining up with TRBD2. The CDR3 consists of 14 residues. The germline CDR1 and CDR2 sequences are SGHRS and YFSETQ. Germline trimming cut 4 bases from V and 3 bases from J; bases unmatched to any gene: 3. CDR3 sequence reads: CASSPGTSEETQYF. The CDR3 nucleotides read TGCGCCAGCAGCCCGGGGACTAGCGAAGAGACCCAGTACTTC.

This clone was counted a few times. This chain connects TRBV27 to TRBJ2-1, with TRBD2 matching over 10 bases. The junction had 2 bases not matched to a gene; V was cut back by 5 bases and J by 4 bases. CDR1 MNHEY and CDR2 SMNVEV come from the germline V gene (reference sequence). CDR3 length equals 14 residues. CDR3 region: CASSEAGGYNEQFF. The CDR3 DNA reads TGTGCCAGCAGTGAAGCGGGAGGGTACAATGAGCAGTTCTTC.

The gene calls are TRBV9 and TRBJ2-3; maybe TRBD2 (5 bases). Germline CDR1 reads SGDLS; CDR2 reads YYNGEE. The CDR3 is 16 amino acids. V was shortened by 0 bases and J by 2 bases, with 13 bases between the two germline ends. Here the CDR3 reads CASSVGDYHFTDTQYF. The CDR3 bases are TGTGCCAGCAGCGTAGGTGACTACCACTTCACAGATACGCAGTATTTT.